This is a list of T cell receptor beta chains from one sample in a study of cytomegalovirus exposure and HLA in healthy donors. Here immunoSEQ multiplex PCR was the method, and the copy in TCRdb shows in-frame clones only, minus some. This sample has 250,000 to 400,000 clones, with roughly 88% found just once. The specimen was PBMCs. The receptors come from a young man in good health and CMV-seronegative. CDR3s include the opening cysteine and the closing phenylalanine or tryptophan. D genes are given only for firm matches.

CDR3 protein: CASSYYSGRKGAGTEAFF; V gene: TRBV27; D gene: TRBD1; J gene: TRBJ1-1
CDR3 protein: CASSESIYIEADTQYF; V gene: TRBV2; D gene: NA; J gene: TRBJ2-3
CDR3 protein: CASSFYSGGRGETQYF; V gene: TRBV6-5; D gene: TRBD2; J gene: TRBJ2-5
CDR3 protein: CASSLGGGQGRAFF; V gene: TRBV5-4; D gene: TRBD1; J gene: TRBJ1-1
CDR3 protein: CSVEAQRGSYGYTF; V gene: TRBV29-1; D gene: NA; J gene: TRBJ1-2
CDR3 protein: CASSLEGREAKNIQYF; V gene: TRBV5-4; D gene: NA; J gene: TRBJ2-4
CDR3 protein: CASSVGTGWGYTF; V gene: TRBV5-1; D gene: TRBD1; J gene: TRBJ1-2
CDR3 protein: CASSEELRNTEAFF; V gene: TRBV28; D gene: NA; J gene: TRBJ1-1
CDR3 protein: CASSVIQGAYEQYF; V gene: TRBV5-1; D gene: TRBD1; J gene: TRBJ2-7
CDR3 protein: CSAGQGAPEQFF; V gene: TRBV29-1; D gene: TRBD1; J gene: TRBJ2-1
CDR3 protein: CATSRALAGGTGELFF; V gene: TRBV15; D gene: TRBD2; J gene: TRBJ2-2
CDR3 protein: CASSLTSGVNNEQFF; V gene: TRBV5-1; D gene: TRBD2; J gene: TRBJ2-1
CDR3 protein: CASSLQVQGGGEQYF; V gene: TRBV7-2; D gene: NA; J gene: TRBJ2-7
CDR3 protein: CASSNPGQVSYEQYF; V gene: TRBV19; D gene: TRBD1; J gene: TRBJ2-7
CDR3 protein: CASSLAEPTNYGYTF; V gene: TRBV7-8; D gene: NA; J gene: TRBJ1-2
CDR3 protein: CATGTGSQYGYGYTF; V gene: TRBV5-6; D gene: TRBD1; J gene: TRBJ1-2
CDR3 protein: CAISEAAGTGGDTQYF; V gene: TRBV10-3; D gene: TRBD1; J gene: TRBJ2-3
CDR3 protein: CASSLRPTSGGAKDTQYF; V gene: TRBV7-2; D gene: TRBD2; J gene: TRBJ2-3
CDR3 protein: CASSGGQGLLNEQFF; V gene: TRBV5-4; D gene: TRBD1; J gene: TRBJ2-1
CDR3 protein: CASSARDNKAFF; V gene: TRBV6-1; D gene: NA; J gene: TRBJ1-1
CDR3 protein: CASSLRGQGALSGANVLTF; V gene: TRBV7-9; D gene: TRBD1; J gene: TRBJ2-6
CDR3 protein: CASSRQGLGNTIYF; V gene: TRBV27; D gene: TRBD1; J gene: TRBJ1-3
CDR3 protein: CASSVEGQYHPSGANVLTF; V gene: TRBV9; D gene: NA; J gene: TRBJ2-6
CDR3 protein: CARCRQVSYNEQFF; V gene: TRBV27; D gene: NA; J gene: TRBJ2-1
CDR3 protein: CASSPWTSRTGELFF; V gene: TRBV4-2; D gene: TRBD2; J gene: TRBJ2-2
CDR3 protein: CASRTGQGIAEAFF; V gene: TRBV25-1; D gene: TRBD1; J gene: TRBJ1-1
CDR3 protein: CASSFRATAEAFF; V gene: TRBV27; D gene: NA; J gene: TRBJ1-1
CDR3 protein: CASSPRPPGSSYNSPLHF; V gene: TRBV11-2; D gene: NA; J gene: TRBJ1-6
CDR3 protein: CASSQDPGGRNTEAFF; V gene: TRBV4-3; D gene: TRBD1; J gene: TRBJ1-1
CDR3 protein: CADSSTSGGDPGYNEQFF; V gene: TRBV7-9; D gene: TRBD2; J gene: TRBJ2-1
CDR3 protein: CASSPGDGEKLFF; V gene: TRBV7-6; D gene: NA; J gene: TRBJ1-4